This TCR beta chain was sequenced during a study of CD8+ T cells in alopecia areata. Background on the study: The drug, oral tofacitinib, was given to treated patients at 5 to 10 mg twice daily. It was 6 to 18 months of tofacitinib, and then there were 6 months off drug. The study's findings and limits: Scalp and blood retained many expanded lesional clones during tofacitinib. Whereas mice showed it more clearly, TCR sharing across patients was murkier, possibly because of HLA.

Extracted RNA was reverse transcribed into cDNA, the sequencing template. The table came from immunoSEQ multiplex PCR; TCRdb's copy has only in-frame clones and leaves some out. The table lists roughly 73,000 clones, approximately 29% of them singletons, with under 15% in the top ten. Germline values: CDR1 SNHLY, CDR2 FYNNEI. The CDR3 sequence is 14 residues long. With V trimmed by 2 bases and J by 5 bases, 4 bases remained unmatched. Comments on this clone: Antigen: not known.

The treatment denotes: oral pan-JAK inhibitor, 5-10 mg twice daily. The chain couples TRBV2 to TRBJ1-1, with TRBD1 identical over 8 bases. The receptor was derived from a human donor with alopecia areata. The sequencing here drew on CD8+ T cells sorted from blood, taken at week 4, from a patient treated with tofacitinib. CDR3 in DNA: TGTGCCAGCAGTGAACAGGGGGCATCGACTGAAGCTTTCTTT. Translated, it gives CASSEQGASTEAFF.